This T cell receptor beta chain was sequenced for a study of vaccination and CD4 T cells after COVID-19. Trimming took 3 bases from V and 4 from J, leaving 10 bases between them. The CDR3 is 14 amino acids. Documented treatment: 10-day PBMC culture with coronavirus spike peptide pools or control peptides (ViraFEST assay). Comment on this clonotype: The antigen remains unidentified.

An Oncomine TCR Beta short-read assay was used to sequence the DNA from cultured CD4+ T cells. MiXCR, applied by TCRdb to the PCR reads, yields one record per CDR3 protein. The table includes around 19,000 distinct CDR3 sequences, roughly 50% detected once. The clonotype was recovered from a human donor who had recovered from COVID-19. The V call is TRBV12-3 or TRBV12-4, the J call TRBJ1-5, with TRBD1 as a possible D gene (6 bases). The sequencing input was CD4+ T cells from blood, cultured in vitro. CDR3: CASSLGGGNQPQHF. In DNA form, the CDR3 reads TGTGCCAGCAGTTTGGGGGGCGGAAATCAGCCCCAGCATTTT.